The source of this TCR beta chain is a study of cytomegalovirus exposure and HLA in healthy donors (dated by TCRdb to 2016 to 2017). In terms of the full investigation: According to an earlier analysis of 550 to 700 of the donors, about 179 million T cells yielded over 90 million unique TCR beta sequences and less than 300 Gb of sequence data. An early release that covered more than 550 HLA-typed donors contained approximately 300 gigabases of sequencing data and approximately 85 million unique TCR sequences. The genetic ancestry cluster associated with self-reported Caucasian donors included about 84% of the 300 to 400 genotyped donors. The study was designed to test whether signatures of past pathogen exposure could be identified by cataloging public T cell receptors. The study used immunosequencing to profile the T cell repertoires of 666 subjects and linked those repertoires to cytomegalovirus serostatus. Along with the 666-subject first cohort, a separate validation cohort of over a hundred different subjects was used. The study combined high-throughput TCR immunosequencing, statistical association of individual TCRs with disease status, and machine learning to predict cytomegalovirus infection status. A later analysis re-analyzed previously published TCR beta repertoires from 660 or so donors and added high-resolution HLA genotyping to study TCR occurrence patterns. In the later analysis, no new phenotypic data were used to find candidate immune exposures; instead, reliance was placed on TCR beta sequences and their occurrence across donors. An earlier analysis of around 640 of the donors used high-throughput TCR beta sequencing to judge whether each TCR beta V gene segment behaved as functional or pseudogenic. Alongside the repertoire data, information on donor age, sex, ethnicity and CMV serostatus was compiled. A later genetic analysis used genome-wide SNP genotypes for 398 of the 666 donors, treating that subset as a discovery cohort. Every discovery cohort repertoire had been produced on one sequencing platform. HLA typing covered class I and class II loci at four-digit resolution. Typing coverage differed by locus: A, B, C, DRB1 and DQB1 were typed in roughly 620-640 donors, DQA1 in approximately 520, DPA1 in 606, and DPB1 in 472. Because of strong linkage in the cohort, roughly 5 DR-DQ haplotypes were treated as single units for association and clustering. Among almost 400 genotyped donors of the cohort, an average of approximately 250,000 unique TCR beta nucleotide sequences were sequenced per donor, roughly 20% of them non-productive.

Findings and caveats that apply to the study as a whole: Because counts were too low, roughly 16 rarely observed V segments, including chromosome 9 orphons, were excluded from the earlier analysis of some 590 of the donors. A later analysis reported that several top co-occurrence clusters appeared linked to parvovirus B19, influenza, CMV and Epstein-Barr virus. It was suggested by the authors that the approach could potentially be generalized to other disease states and immunological phenotypes. A later genetic analysis reported fewer N-insertions in productive TCRs among donors in an Asian-associated ancestry cluster than the roughly 650-donor mean. V-gene and J-gene trimming of TCR beta chains was associated with a missense DCLRE1C variant in a later genetic analysis, and the association was replicated in an independent cohort. The cohort was sequenced for TCR beta chains only, and without alpha or paired-chain data the features that could be detected were limited. A cluster of highly shared sequence variants was judged likely to represent a technical artifact of the sequencing pipeline. In vitro tests confirmed that a few of the cytomegalovirus-associated TCR beta chains recognize cytomegalovirus antigens. In an earlier analysis of some 500 of the donors, most TCR beta V segments were observed in productive rearrangements about 90% or about 30% of the time, broadly matching IMGT annotations. Most TCR sequences were seen in very few donors, while some public TCRs were found in many individuals. Immune exposure information for the cohort was limited to CMV serostatus. A later analysis associated approximately 17,000 TCR beta sequences with specific HLA alleles at a false discovery rate of 0.05. A later analysis found that most CMV-associated TCR beta chains appeared HLA-restricted, with HLA associations seemingly driven largely by CMV exposure. A further reported finding was that TCR beta sequences accurately predicted the HLA-A and HLA-B alleles for most subjects in the first cohort. Compared with equally common non-associated chains, HLA-associated TCR beta chains in a later analysis were more clonally expanded and had lower generation probabilities. Assigning TCR associations to individual alleles was difficult when HLA alleles, especially DR and DQ, strongly co-occurred. Because HLA typing was missing for some donors at each locus, association tests included only the typed subset. Some IMGT-functional V segments, including TRBV6-2 and TRBV6-3, could not be distinguished by the 87-base-pair reads and were therefore excluded. The classifier was reported to diagnose cytomegalovirus status with high specificity and sensitivity in both the original and validation cohorts. The study gave a list of more than 150 TCR beta chains associated with cytomegalovirus. Roughly uniform sequencing depth across donors was assumed in presence/absence analyses, although this assumption may not hold. According to a later analysis, TCR association rates differed among HLA loci, with DRB1 alleles showing the most associated TCRs and HLA-C alleles showing the fewest. Correlated functional status among segregating V segments might reflect linkage disequilibrium, but an unknown experimental factor could not be ruled out.

The method was the immunoSEQ multiplex PCR assay. A mixture of 60 forward primers for TCR Vbeta segments and 13 reverse primers for TCR Jbeta segments was used in the multiplex PCR. A multiplex PCR assay on genomic DNA amplified the CDR3 region of rearranged TCR beta genes. Amplified TCR beta libraries were sequenced as 87-base-pair reads on the Illumina HiSeq System. The published analysis was carried out like this. A later analysis tallied some 79 million unique TCR beta chains across the 610 or so repertoires, and about 10 million of those chains were shared by two or more donors. Raw reads were error-corrected and collapsed into unique sequences by a nearest-neighbor algorithm in which closely related sequences were merged to remove PCR and sequencing errors. To assign V, D and J gene segments, CDR3 sequences were aligned to IMGT reference sequences. For a sequence to be retained, a match of at least six nucleotides to both a V gene segment and a J gene segment was required. A rearrangement was called productive if the CDR3 had no stop codons and remained in frame with V and J, and every other rearrangement was called non-productive. CDR3 was defined by IMGT convention, running from the second conserved V-encoded cysteine to the conserved J-encoded phenylalanine. The earlier analysis of about 570 of the donors excluded any sequence lacking an unambiguous match to a single V gene segment. In an earlier analysis of 587 of the donors, V segments were called functional above 56.7% productive rearrangements and were called segregating when the between-donor standard deviation exceeded 5%. A statistical classification framework was built to diagnose cytomegalovirus status from the catalog of TCR beta chain sequences. In a later analysis, TCR nucleotide sequences were compared against IMGT/GENE-DB human TR gene sequences so that V and J genes could be assigned. In a later analysis, CDR3 sequences and most-parsimonious VDJ recombination scenarios were assigned using the TCRdist pipeline. In a later analysis, each TCR beta chain was defined by its CDR3 amino acid sequence together with its V-gene family, and reads without a unique V-gene family were excluded. A later analysis removed 592 highly shared, low-generation-probability nucleotide sequences to deal with suspected cross-contamination and a sequencing artifact. In a later analysis, a clonal expansion index for each public chain was calculated from normalized within-repertoire ranks of inferred template counts. In a later analysis, generation probabilities were computed using a VDJ recombination model fitted to out-of-frame rearrangements, and the results were checked against IGoR. In a later analysis, TCR-TCR, TCR-HLA and TCR-CMV co-occurrence was scored with hypergeometric tests, and a repertoire-size bias correction was applied to TCR pairs. A later analysis estimated false discovery rates by permuting HLA or CMV assignments 20 times. In a later analysis, co-occurring TCRs were grouped using DBSCAN, and TCRdist sequence similarity was added for clustering within HLA-allele-positive subsets. Repertoires with fewer than 30,000 or more than 120,000 public chains were left out of co-occurrence clustering, as were about 5 repertoires with anomalous nucleotide sharing. This immuneACCESS table, as held by TCRdb, lists in-frame sequences with V and J called but not all clones. Of the missing ones, under half trace to an unresolved V gene in checked studies; the others have no known cause. V, J and clone size derive from that table, while D and trimming were established from the DNA sequence. Across this sample there are just over 150,000 clones, with over 65% seen only once. Of the sample, 3% to 3.5% is held by the ten largest clones.

The cohort comprised fewer than 700 healthy bone marrow donors. Cohort members were all nominally healthy when sampled, although unrecorded immune exposures were likely present. The donor tested CMV seronegative and was one of the 352 seronegative cohort members. A peripheral blood sample was collected from each donor, and TCR beta sequencing was performed on peripheral blood mononuclear cells. Genomic DNA extraction from the blood cell samples was performed with the Qiagen DNeasy Blood Extraction Kit. Remarks on this clone: What antigen it recognizes has not been identified. Nothing much larger sits one base from this clone, and base qualities are not available.

Measured from the cysteine to the phenylalanine, the CDR3 is 14 residues long. Of the read, only the CDR3 DNA is kept; its 42 bases are in frame from base 1. Cut back by 6 bases and 6 bases, the V and J ends lie 15 bases apart. The germline V gene yields SNHLY for CDR1 and FYNNEI for CDR2. This sequence uses TRBV2 and TRBJ2-1; the D gene is perhaps TRBD2, from 6 matching bases. The specimen sequenced was PBMCs. This sequence was found in a woman between 35 and 50 years old in good health and CMV-seronegative. The encoded CDR3 is CASRRVGAGNEQFF. The bases read TGTGCCAGCAGGAGGGTAGGAGCGGGCAATGAGCAGTTCTTC.